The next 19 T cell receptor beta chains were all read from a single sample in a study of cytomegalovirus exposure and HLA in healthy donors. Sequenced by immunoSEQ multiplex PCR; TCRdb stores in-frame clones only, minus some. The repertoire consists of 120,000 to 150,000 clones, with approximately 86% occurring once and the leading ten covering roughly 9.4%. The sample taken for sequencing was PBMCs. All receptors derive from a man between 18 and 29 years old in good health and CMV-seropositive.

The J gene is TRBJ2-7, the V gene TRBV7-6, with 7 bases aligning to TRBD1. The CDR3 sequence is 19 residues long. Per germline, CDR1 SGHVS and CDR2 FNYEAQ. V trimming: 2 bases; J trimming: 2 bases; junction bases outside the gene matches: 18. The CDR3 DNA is TGTGCCAGCAGCTTACCTGAAAATCCGACGGGACAGTCGACCTACGAGCAGTACTTC. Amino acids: CASSLPENPTGQSTYEQYF.

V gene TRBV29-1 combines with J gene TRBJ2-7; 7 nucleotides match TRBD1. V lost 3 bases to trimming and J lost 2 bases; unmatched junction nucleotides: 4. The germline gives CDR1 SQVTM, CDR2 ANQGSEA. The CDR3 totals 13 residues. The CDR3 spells CSVETGMAYEQYF. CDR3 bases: TGCAGCGTTGAGACAGGGATGGCCTACGAGCAGTACTTC.

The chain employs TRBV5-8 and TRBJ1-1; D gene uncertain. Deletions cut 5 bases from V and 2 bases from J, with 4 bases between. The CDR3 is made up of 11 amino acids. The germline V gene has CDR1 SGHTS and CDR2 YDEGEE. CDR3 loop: CASRLNTEAFF. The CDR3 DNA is TGTGCCAGCAGACTCAACACTGAAGCTTTCTTT.

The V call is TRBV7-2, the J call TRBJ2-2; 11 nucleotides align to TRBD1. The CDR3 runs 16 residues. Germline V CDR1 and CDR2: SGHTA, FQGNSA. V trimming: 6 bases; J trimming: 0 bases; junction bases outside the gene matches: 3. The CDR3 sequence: CASRPGQGANTGELFF. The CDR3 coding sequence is TGTGCCAGCAGACCGGGACAGGGGGCGAACACCGGGGAGCTGTTTTTT.

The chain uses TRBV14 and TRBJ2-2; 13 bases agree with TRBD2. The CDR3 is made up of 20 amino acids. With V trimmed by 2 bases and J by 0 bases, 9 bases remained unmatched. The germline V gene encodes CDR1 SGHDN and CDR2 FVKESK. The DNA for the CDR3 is TGTGCCAGCAGCCAAAGTCTCACTAGCGGGAGGGGAACGAACACCGGGGAGCTGTTTTTT. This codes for CASSQSLTSGRGTNTGELFF.

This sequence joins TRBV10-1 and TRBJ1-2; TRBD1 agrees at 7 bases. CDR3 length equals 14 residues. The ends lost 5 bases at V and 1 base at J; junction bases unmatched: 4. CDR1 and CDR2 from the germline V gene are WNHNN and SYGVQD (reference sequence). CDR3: CASSQTGYNYGYTF. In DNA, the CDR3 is TGCGCCAGCAGTCAGACAGGGTATAACTATGGCTACACCTTC.

CDR3 residues: CASSLGRGGLGNYEQYF. CDR3 sequence (DNA): TGTGCCAGCAGCTTAGGCCGAGGGGGACTAGGCAATTACGAGCAGTACTTC. The chain joins TRBV7-9 to TRBJ2-7; 8 bases fit TRBD2. V dropped 1 base and J dropped 4; count of bases not matched to a gene: 12. CDR1 is SEHNR, CDR2 FQNEAQ, per germline (reference sequence). The CDR3 has 17 residues.

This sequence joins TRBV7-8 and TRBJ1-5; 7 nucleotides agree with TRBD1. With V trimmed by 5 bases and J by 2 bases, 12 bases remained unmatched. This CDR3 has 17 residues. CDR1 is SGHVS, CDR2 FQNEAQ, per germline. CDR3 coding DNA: TGTGCCAGCAGCCCTAAACTAGGGGGCACGGGCAATCAGCCCCAGCATTTT. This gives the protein CASSPKLGGTGNQPQHF.

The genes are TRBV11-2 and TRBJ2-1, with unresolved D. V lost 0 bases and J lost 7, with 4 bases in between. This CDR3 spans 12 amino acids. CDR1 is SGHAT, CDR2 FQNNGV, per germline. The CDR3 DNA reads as TGTGCCAGCAGCTTAGATCGTAATGAGCAGTTCTTC. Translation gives CASSLDRNEQFF.

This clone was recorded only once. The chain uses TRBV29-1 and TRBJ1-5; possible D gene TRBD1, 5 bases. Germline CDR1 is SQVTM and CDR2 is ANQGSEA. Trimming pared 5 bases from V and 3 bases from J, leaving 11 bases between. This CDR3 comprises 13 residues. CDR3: CSVFAGPNQPQHF. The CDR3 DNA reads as TGCAGCGTTTTTGCGGGGCCCAATCAGCCCCAGCATTTT.

The DNA of the CDR3 is TGTGCCAGCAGCTTAGGTATAGCGGACAATGAGCAGTTCTTC. Its translation: CASSLGIADNEQFF. The chain is built from TRBV7-7 and TRBJ2-1; TRBD2 is a possible D gene (6 bases). CDR3 length: 14 residues. V lost 1 base, J lost 5 bases, and 9 bases lay in between. Germline values: CDR1 SSHAT, CDR2 FNYEAQ (reference sequence).

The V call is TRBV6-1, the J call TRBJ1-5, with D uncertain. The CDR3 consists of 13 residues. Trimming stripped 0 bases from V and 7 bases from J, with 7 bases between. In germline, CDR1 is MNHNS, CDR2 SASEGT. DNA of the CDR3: TGTGCCAGCAGTGAAGCCACAGAACAGCCCCAGCATTTT. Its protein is CASSEATEQPQHF.

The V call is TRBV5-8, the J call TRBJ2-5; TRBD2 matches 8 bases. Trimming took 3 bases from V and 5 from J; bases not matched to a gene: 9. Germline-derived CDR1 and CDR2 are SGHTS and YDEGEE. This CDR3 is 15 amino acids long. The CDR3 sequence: CASSSGSGKGETQYF. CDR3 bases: TGTGCCAGCAGCTCCGGTAGCGGGAAAGGGGAGACCCAGTACTTC.

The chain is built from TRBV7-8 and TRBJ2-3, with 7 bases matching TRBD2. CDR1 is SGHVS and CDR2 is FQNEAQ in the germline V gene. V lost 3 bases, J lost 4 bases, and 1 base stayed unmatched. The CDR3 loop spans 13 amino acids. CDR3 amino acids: CASSFGGADTQYF. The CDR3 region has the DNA TGTGCCAGCAGCTTTGGGGGGGCAGATACGCAGTATTTT.

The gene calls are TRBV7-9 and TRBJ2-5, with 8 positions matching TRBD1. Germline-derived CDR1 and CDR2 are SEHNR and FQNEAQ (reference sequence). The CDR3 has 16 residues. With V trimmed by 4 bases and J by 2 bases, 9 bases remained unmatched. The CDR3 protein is CASSSFPGQGQETQYF. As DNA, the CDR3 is TGTGCCAGCAGCTCGTTTCCCGGACAGGGTCAAGAGACCCAGTACTTC.

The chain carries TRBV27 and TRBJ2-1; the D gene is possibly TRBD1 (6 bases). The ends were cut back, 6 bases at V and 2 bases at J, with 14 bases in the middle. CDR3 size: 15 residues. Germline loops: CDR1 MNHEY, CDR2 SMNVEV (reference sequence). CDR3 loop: CASRLGTSTYNEQFF. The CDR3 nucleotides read TGTGCCAGCAGACTCGGGACATCAACCTACAATGAGCAGTTCTTC.

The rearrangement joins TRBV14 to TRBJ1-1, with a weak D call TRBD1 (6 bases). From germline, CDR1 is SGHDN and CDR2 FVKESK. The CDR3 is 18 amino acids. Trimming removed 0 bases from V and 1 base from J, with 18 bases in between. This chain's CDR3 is CASSQDRTARVGNTEAFF. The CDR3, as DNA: TGTGCCAGCAGCCAAGACCGGACAGCACGGGTAGGGAACACTGAAGCTTTCTTT.

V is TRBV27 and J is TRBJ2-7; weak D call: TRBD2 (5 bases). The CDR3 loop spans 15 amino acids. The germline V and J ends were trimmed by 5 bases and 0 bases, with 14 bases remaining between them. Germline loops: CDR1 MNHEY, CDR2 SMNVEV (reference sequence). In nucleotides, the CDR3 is TGTGCCAGCAGTAGCTCGGGGTGGGTCTCCTACGAGCAGTACTTC. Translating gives CASSSSGWVSYEQYF.

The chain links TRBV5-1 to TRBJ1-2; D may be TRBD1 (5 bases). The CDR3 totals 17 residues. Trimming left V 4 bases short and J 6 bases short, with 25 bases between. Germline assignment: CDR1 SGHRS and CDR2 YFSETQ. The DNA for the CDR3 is TGCGCCAGCAGCCCTCGTCCCCGGACACCGGTAGAGGATGGCTACACCTTC. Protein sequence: CASSPRPRTPVEDGYTF.